This T cell receptor (beta chain) is drawn from a study of long-term antiretroviral therapy in people with HIV. Study results and limitations: Blood in the study was drawn between about 2003 and 2017, possibly under older ART regimens, which may be less effective than current ones.

Every participant with HIV received treatment in the United States. Germline CDR1 reads GTSNPN; CDR2 reads SVGIG (reference sequence). V lost 1 base and J 0 bases, leaving 7 bases between the germline ends. CDR3 length: 14 amino acids. In regard to this clone: The antigen is undetermined.

Assay version v3.0 of immunoSEQ was used, and it was run at survey level. Clones were read by immunoSEQ multiplex PCR, and TCRdb kept only the in-frame ones, dropping some. The sample records fewer than 30,000 clones, roughly 84% being singletons. The sequence was collected from a woman under 40 with HIV. This specimen consisted of unsorted PBMCs, obtained 0.8 years after starting antiretroviral therapy. The chain couples TRBV30 to TRBJ1-3; D not certain. CDR3 bases: TGTGCCTGGAGTGAGGCGGACTCTGGAAACACCATATATTTT. It yields the protein CAWSEADSGNTIYF.